The 20 T cell receptor beta chains listed next were all sequenced from one sample in a study of cytomegalovirus exposure and HLA in healthy donors. The PCR had 60 Vbeta and 13 Jbeta primers. Generated by immunoSEQ multiplex PCR, the TCRdb table keeps only in-frame clones and is missing some. The sample has 35,000 to 45,000 clones; around 50% are singletons. Sequencing used PBMCs. Source of these receptors: a human donor in good health.

The genes are TRBV7-8 and TRBJ2-2; a weak D match, TRBD2 (5 bases). With 6 bases removed from V and 5 bases from J, the gap between germline ends came to 34 bases. The CDR3 is 21 residues long. Germline V lookup: CDR1 SGHVS, CDR2 FQNEAQ. CDR3 in amino acids: CASRPSVGFDYRETGTGELFF. In nucleotides, the CDR3 is TGTGCCAGCAGGCCCTCGGTTGGTTTTGATTATAGGGAGACGGGGACCGGGGAGCTGTTTTTT.

The V and J genes are TRBV29-1 and TRBJ1-1; no firm D call. This CDR3 has 11 residues. V was pared by 4 bases and J by 4 bases, with 7 bases between. Looked up from germline, CDR1 is SQVTM and CDR2 is ANQGSEA. The CDR3 DNA reads as TGCAGCGTTGTTAGAGGCACTGAAGCTTTCTTT. It specifies CSVVRGTEAFF. The full variable domain, with the rest looked up from reference TRBV29-1 and TRBJ1-1, is SAVISQKPSRDICQRGTSLTIQCQVDSQVTMMFWYRQQPGQSLTLIATANQGSEATYESGFVIDKFPISRPNLTFSTLTVSNMSPEDSSIYLCSVVRGTEAFFGQGTRLTVV.

This clone was recorded a few times. The gene calls are TRBV7-9 and TRBJ1-2, with TRBD1 identical over 7 bases. The CDR3 length is 14 residues. Germline V gives CDR1 SEHNR, CDR2 FQNEAQ (reference sequence). J lost 9 bases, V lost 7 bases, and 14 bases had no gene match. Here the CDR3 reads CASNPTGSTNSYTF. In nucleotides, the CDR3 is TGTGCCAGCAACCCGACAGGGTCTACTAATAGCTACACCTTC.

V and J are TRBV18 and TRBJ1-3; D not resolved. The CDR3 runs to 15 residues. Deletions cut 3 bases from V and 0 bases from J, with 9 bases between. Per germline, CDR1 KGHSH and CDR2 LQKENI. The CDR3: CASSPTGYSGNTIYF. CDR3 sequence (DNA): TGTGCCAGCTCACCCACGGGGTACTCTGGAAACACCATATATTTT.

This clone was detected a few times. The chain links TRBV7-3 to TRBJ2-2; 8 bases match TRBD2. Trimming cost V 5 bases and J 4 bases; bases outside gene matches: 21. The CDR3 spans 20 residues. Germline CDR1 and CDR2: SGHTA and FQGTGA. The CDR3 sequence is CASSKLTLSGLGRATGELFF. CDR3 DNA: TGTGCCAGCAGCAAACTAACGTTATCGGGACTAGGGAGGGCCACCGGGGAGCTGTTTTTT.

The chain carries TRBV6-4 and TRBJ2-7; TRBD1 might be the D (6 bases). This CDR3 comprises 12 residues. Trimming shortened V by 4 bases and J by 5 bases, and 9 bases separated the two germline ends. Germline-derived CDR1 and CDR2 are MRHNA and SNTAGT. The CDR3 DNA sequence: TGTGCCAGCAGTGGTTGGACAGACGAGCAGTACTTC. The encoded protein is CASSGWTDEQYF.

The chain couples TRBV10-3 to TRBJ2-5; possibly TRBD2 for D (5 bases). CDR1 and CDR2 from the germline V gene are ENHRY and SYGVKD. The CDR3 is 14 residues long. The V end lost 4 bases, the J end lost 4 bases, and 13 bases lay between the germline ends. Here the CDR3 DNA reads TGTGCCATCAGTGGCCCAGGACGGGGAGAGACCCAGTACTTC. It specifies CAISGPGRGETQYF.

The rearrangement uses TRBV6-4 and TRBJ2-3, with 10 bases aligning to TRBD2. CDR1 and CDR2 from the germline V gene are MRHNA and SNTAGT. The V gene end was trimmed by 2 bases and the J gene end by 1 base; junction bases not matched to a gene: 0. The CDR3 contains 15 residues. CDR3 sequence: CASSDGTSGTDTQYF. CDR3 nucleotides: TGTGCCAGCAGTGACGGGACTAGCGGCACAGATACGCAGTATTTT.

This clone was recorded a few times. V and J are TRBV7-2 and TRBJ1-1; TRBD1 agrees at 7 bases. The CDR3 covers 15 residues. The J segment lost 3 bases and the V segment lost 2 bases, leaving 6 bases of the junction unmatched. In germline, CDR1 is SGHTA, CDR2 FQGNSA. CDR3 nucleotides: TGTGCCAGCAGCTTATTAACAGGGGATTACACTGAAGCTTTCTTT. Amino acids: CASSLLTGDYTEAFF.

The chain couples TRBV4-3 to TRBJ2-1; 8 positions agree with TRBD2. Losses at the gene ends were 0 bases for V and 10 bases for J; bases not matched to a gene: 17. Germline loops: CDR1 LGHNA, CDR2 YSLEER. This CDR3 region has 18 residues. CDR3 region: CASSQDLNGGRLGGEQFF. CDR3 coding DNA: TGCGCCAGCAGCCAAGATCTGAACGGCGGGAGGTTAGGGGGAGAGCAGTTCTTC.

The rearrangement joins TRBV6-4 to TRBJ2-4; D perhaps matches TRBD1 (6 bases). The CDR3 totals 16 residues. Germline V gene lookup returns CDR1 MRHNA and CDR2 SNTAGT. The V end lost 2 bases, the J end lost 0 bases, and 11 bases lay between the germline ends. As DNA, the CDR3 is TGTGCCAGCAGTGACGAGGACAGCCTAGCCAAAAACATTCAGTACTTC. Protein sequence: CASSDEDSLAKNIQYF.

V usage is TRBV7-2 and J usage is TRBJ2-7, with 8 nucleotides matching TRBD1. The CDR3 runs 16 residues. Germline CDR1 is SGHTA and CDR2 is FQGNSA. V shed 0 bases, J shed 4 bases, and the junction held 8 bases outside the gene matches. The CDR3 nucleotides are TGTGCCAGCAGCTTAGCGACAGGGGTTAGCTTTTACGAGCAGTACTTC. Its translation: CASSLATGVSFYEQYF.

V usage is TRBV6-6 and J usage is TRBJ1-1; D not certain. Trimming left V 0 bases short and J 7 bases short, with 9 bases between. CDR1 and CDR2 from the germline V gene are MNHNY and SVGAGI (reference sequence). The CDR3 has 13 residues. CDR3 loop: CASSYSGRLEAFF. For the CDR3, the DNA is TGTGCCAGCAGTTACTCAGGCAGACTTGAAGCTTTCTTT.

This clone was picked up a small number of times. V usage is TRBV6-1 and J usage is TRBJ1-4; TRBD1 might be the D (5 bases). V was cut by 6 bases and J by 2 bases, with 13 bases left in between. Germline loops: CDR1 MNHNS, CDR2 SASEGT. The CDR3 is 15 residues long. The CDR3 protein is CASSDPGVTNEKLFF. The CDR3 coding sequence is TGTGCCAGCAGCGACCCGGGGGTTACTAATGAAAAACTGTTTTTT.

The DNA of the CDR3 is TGTGCCAGCAGTTCCTGGCCCCTAGGGGATGGCTACACCTTC. Translated, it gives CASSSWPLGDGYTF. The V gene is TRBV28, the J gene TRBJ1-2; a possible D gene is TRBD1 (5 bases). The CDR3 is made up of 14 amino acids. Trimming removed 4 bases at V and 6 bases at J, with 15 bases between. Germline V lookup: CDR1 MDHEN, CDR2 SYDVKM.

The chain uses TRBV19 and TRBJ1-5; D is possibly TRBD1 (6 bases). The CDR3 is made up of 14 amino acids. CDR1 and CDR2 (germline): LNHDA, SQIVND (reference sequence). V lost 6 bases and J lost 2, with 11 bases in between. The CDR3 sequence: CASSERQGNQPQHF. The CDR3 nucleotides are TGTGCCAGTAGCGAACGACAGGGCAATCAGCCCCAGCATTTT.

The chain employs TRBV19 and TRBJ1-3; D is unresolved. The tail of the sequence fits TRBJ2-2 better, so the J call may be wrong. Germline CDR1 LNHDA, CDR2 SQIVND (reference sequence). This CDR3 contains 12 residues. Written as DNA, the CDR3 is TGTGCCAGTAGCATATTTACCGGGGAGCTGTTTTTT. Translation gives CASSIFTGELFF.

The gene calls are TRBV6-1 and TRBJ1-5; 12 nucleotides match TRBD1. This CDR3 region has 15 residues. From germline, CDR1 is MNHNS and CDR2 SASEGT. Unmatched junction bases numbered 1, after V lost 6 bases and J lost 1 base. CDR3 nucleotide sequence: TGTGCCAGCAGCGGGACAGGGGGCAGCAATCAGCCCCAGCATTTT. Translating gives CASSGTGGSNQPQHF.

This clone has just one count. The rearrangement links TRBV6-6 to TRBJ1-2, with D possibly being TRBD1 (6 bases). Germline V gene sequence: CDR1 MNHNY, CDR2 SVGAGI (reference sequence). Between the trimmed V and J ends, which lost 5 bases and 2 bases, there was a span of 6 bases. The CDR3 is 12 residues long. CDR3 sequence: CASSQGNYGYTF. CDR3 sequence (DNA): TGTGCCAGCAGTCAGGGGAACTATGGCTACACCTTC.

This clone was detected a few times. The chain has TRBV18 and TRBJ2-3; TRBD2 might be the D (5 bases). The length of the CDR3 is 13 residues. Between the trimmed V and J ends, which lost 10 bases and 2 bases, there was a span of 13 bases. The germline V gene encodes CDR1 KGHSH and CDR2 LQKENI. Here the CDR3 DNA reads TGTGCCACTCGGTCCGGGATCACAGATACGCAGTATTTT. It specifies CATRSGITDTQYF.